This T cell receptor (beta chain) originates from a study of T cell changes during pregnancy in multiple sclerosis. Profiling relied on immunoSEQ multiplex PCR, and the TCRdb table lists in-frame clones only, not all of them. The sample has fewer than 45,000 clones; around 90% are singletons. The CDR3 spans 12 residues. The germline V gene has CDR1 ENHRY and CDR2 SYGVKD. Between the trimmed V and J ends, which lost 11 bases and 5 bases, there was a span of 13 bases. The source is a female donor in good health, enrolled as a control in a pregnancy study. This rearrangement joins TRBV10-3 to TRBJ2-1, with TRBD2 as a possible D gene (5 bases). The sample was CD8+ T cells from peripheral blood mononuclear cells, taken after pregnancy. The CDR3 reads CAVWHGDNEQFF. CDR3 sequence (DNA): TGTGCCGTGTGGCACGGGGACAATGAGCAGTTCTTC.